Included here is one TCR beta chain sequence, with context. Its antigen is unidentified. Approximately 93,000 TCR templates per sample were assayed. TCRdb's copy holds only in-frame clones and misses some; the assay was immunoSEQ multiplex PCR. The table has some 110,000 clones, approximately 94% seen once. The data are from a study of siplizumab effects on memory and regulatory T cells. General study findings and limits: Siplizumab, the agent tested, significantly reduced alloreactive sequences traceable to unstimulated CD4+ memory cells. Naive T cells seemed more diverse than memory cells and seemed major alloresponse contributors.

CDR1 and CDR2 from the germline V gene are GTSNPN and SVGIG (reference sequence). Trimming took 2 bases from V and 4 from J, leaving 5 bases between them. The CDR3 runs 11 residues. This TCR came from a human donor in good health. The sample was non-Treg CD4+ T cells sorted from blood. This rearrangement joins TRBV30 to TRBJ1-2; D gene uncertain. The CDR3 region is CAWSRLYGYTF. The CDR3 DNA reads TGTGCCTGGAGTCGACTCTATGGCTACACCTTC.